These T cell receptor beta chains were read from a single sample in a study of cytomegalovirus exposure and HLA in healthy donors. Using immunoSEQ multiplex PCR, the repertoire was profiled, and TCRdb retains in-frame clones only, with some absent. The table for this sample gives 150,000 to 250,000 clones. Material: PBMCs. The origin of the receptors is a boy between 5 and 17 years old in good health and CMV-seronegative. The CDR3 runs from the conserved cysteine through the conserved F or W. The order of the fields is V gene, D gene, J gene, CDR3 protein, CDR3 DNA. The D gene is left open where the match is weak.

>TRBV5-1|NA|TRBJ1-5
CASSLGSGEQPQHF
TGCGCCAGCAGCTTGGGGTCGGGGGAGCAGCCCCAGCATTTT
>TRBV6-5|NA|TRBJ1-2
CASSFLGTNYGYTF
TGTGCCAGCAGTTTCCTCGGTACGAACTATGGCTACACCTTC
>TRBV5-6|NA|TRBJ2-1
CASSLRAGGLSSYNEQFF
TGTGCCAGCAGCTTGAGAGCGGGCGGCCTAAGCTCCTACAATGAGCAGTTCTTC
>TRBV6-5|NA|TRBJ1-2
CASSYTPPSGYGYTF
TGTGCCAGCAGTTACACCCCTCCTTCGGGCTATGGCTACACCTTC
>TRBV9|NA|TRBJ1-5
CASSPQVDSNQPQHF
TGTGCCAGCAGTCCCCAAGTAGATAGCAATCAGCCCCAGCATTTT
>TRBV5-8|TRBD1|TRBJ1-5
CASSLGTGVSNQPQHF
TGTGCCAGCAGCTTGGGGACAGGGGTTAGCAATCAGCCCCAGCATTTT
>TRBV15|NA|TRBJ2-7
CATSRGGTQGSYEQYF
TGTGCCACCAGCAGAGGGGGGACTCAAGGGTCCTACGAGCAGTACTTC
>TRBV5-6|NA|TRBJ1-6
CASSLSPAAPLHF
TGTGCCAGCAGCTTGTCACCGGCGGCACCCCTCCACTTT
>TRBV28|TRBD1|TRBJ2-7
CASSLSGTGAYEQYF
TGTGCCAGCAGTTTATCCGGGACAGGGGCGTACGAGCAGTACTTC
>TRBV7-8|NA|TRBJ1-5
CASSPRDTPSQPQHF
TGTGCCAGCAGCCCCCGGGACACCCCGAGTCAGCCCCAGCATTTT
>TRBV10-3|TRBD2|TRBJ2-7
CAISDSSKSGVGYEQYF
TGTGCCATCAGTGATAGTTCTAAAAGCGGGGTCGGCTACGAGCAGTACTTC
>TRBV30|TRBD2|TRBJ2-6
CAWSVAGNGANVLTF
TGTGCCTGGAGTGTAGCGGGGAATGGGGCCAACGTCCTGACTTTC
>TRBV13|NA|TRBJ1-1
CASSLSVNTEAFF
TGTGCCAGCAGCTTATCAGTAAACACTGAAGCTTTCTTT
>TRBV4-1|TRBD1|TRBJ2-1
CASSQDGDRGNNEQFF
TGCGCCAGCAGCCAAGATGGGGACAGGGGGAACAATGAGCAGTTCTTC
>TRBV19|NA|TRBJ1-2
CASSDEPRGNYGYTF
TGTGCCAGTAGTGATGAACCAAGGGGTAACTATGGCTACACCTTC
>TRBV5-1|TRBD1|TRBJ1-4
CASSLLQGKEKLFF
TGCGCCAGCAGCTTGTTACAGGGGAAGGAAAAACTGTTTTTT
>TRBV5-1|NA|TRBJ2-3
CASRQGSSDTQYF
TGCGCCAGCAGACAGGGTTCGTCAGATACGCAGTATTTT
>TRBV27|NA|TRBJ1-3
CASSLMSGRGNTIYF
TGTGCCAGCAGTTTAATGTCAGGGAGGGGAAACACCATATATTTT
>TRBV5-1|NA|TRBJ2-5
CASSLGRAETQYF
TGCGCCAGCAGCTTGGGGAGAGCAGAGACCCAGTACTTC